Listed below are T cell receptor beta chains from one sample, sequenced in a study of T cell responses to AZD1222 COVID-19 vaccine. Generated by immunoSEQ multiplex PCR, the TCRdb table keeps only in-frame clones and is missing some. This table holds some 150,000 clones, around nine tenths found once. Sequenced here: peripheral blood, sampled 28 days after the second AZD1222 dose. The receptors originated from an adult who received the AZD1222 COVID-19 vaccine. Each CDR3 is given with its conserved first and last residue. The order of the fields is V gene, J gene, clone size, D gene, CDR3 DNA, CDR3 protein. A D gene is named only where the DNA matches it firmly. The listing skips clone size in some rows; elsewhere it reads once, few, many or a size class.

v_gene: TRBV5-1; j_gene: TRBJ1-1; abundance: .; d_gene: .; CDR3nt: TGCGCCAGCAGCTGGGGGGGCGCGGACACTGAAGCTTTCTTT; CDR3aa: CASSWGGADTEAFF
v_gene: TRBV19; j_gene: TRBJ2-7; abundance: few; d_gene: .; CDR3nt: TGTGCCAGTAGTATGGGGACTTCCTCCTACGAGCAGTACTTC; CDR3aa: CASSMGTSSYEQYF
v_gene: TRBV7-5; j_gene: TRBJ2-7; abundance: .; d_gene: .; CDR3nt: TGTGTCAGAAGCTTTCCTAAAGGGGACAGGGGGCTCTACGAGCAGTACTTC; CDR3aa: CVRSFPKGDRGLYEQYF
v_gene: TRBV11-2; j_gene: TRBJ1-5; abundance: .; d_gene: .; CDR3nt: TGTGCCAGCAGCTTAGAATTCAATCAGCCCCAGCATTTT; CDR3aa: CASSLEFNQPQHF
v_gene: TRBV6-1; j_gene: TRBJ1-5; abundance: once; d_gene: TRBD1; CDR3nt: TGTGCCAGCAGTGAATTTTACAGGGGGTATCAGCCCCAGCATTTT; CDR3aa: CASSEFYRGYQPQHF
v_gene: TRBV20-1; j_gene: TRBJ2-7; abundance: .; d_gene: .; CDR3nt: TGCAGTTTTGGGAGAAGTCCCGAGCAGTACTTC; CDR3aa: CSFGRSPEQYF
v_gene: TRBV19; j_gene: TRBJ2-5; abundance: .; d_gene: .; CDR3nt: TGTGCCAGTAGTGAGCAGTTGGCGATACAAGAGACCCAGTACTTC; CDR3aa: CASSEQLAIQETQYF
v_gene: TRBV14; j_gene: TRBJ2-2; abundance: .; d_gene: .; CDR3nt: TGTGCTACAAGAGGGGCCGGGGAAACCGGGGAGCTGTTTTTT; CDR3aa: CATRGAGETGELFF
v_gene: TRBV7-9; j_gene: TRBJ1-1; abundance: .; d_gene: .; CDR3nt: TGTGCCAGCAACGGAGGAGGGATTGAAGCTTTCTTT; CDR3aa: CASNGGGIEAFF
v_gene: TRBV4-2; j_gene: TRBJ2-7; abundance: .; d_gene: TRBD2; CDR3nt: TGTGCCAGCAGCCAAGATGTCACTAGCGGGAGCTACGAGCAGTACTTC; CDR3aa: CASSQDVTSGSYEQYF
v_gene: TRBV6-5; j_gene: TRBJ1-1; abundance: .; d_gene: TRBD1; CDR3nt: TGTGCCAGCTCAGGACAGGGGGACACTGAAGCTTTCTTT; CDR3aa: CASSGQGDTEAFF
v_gene: TRBV7-8; j_gene: TRBJ2-2; abundance: .; d_gene: TRBD2; CDR3nt: TGTGCCAGCAGCTTAGCCCTCACTAGCGGGGCGAACACCGGGGAGCTGTTTTTT; CDR3aa: CASSLALTSGANTGELFF
v_gene: TRBV6-1; j_gene: TRBJ2-1; abundance: .; d_gene: .; CDR3nt: TGTGCCAGCAGTGAAAGTCGGAGGACAGAGCAGTTCTTC; CDR3aa: CASSESRRTEQFF
v_gene: TRBV6-1; j_gene: TRBJ1-1; abundance: .; d_gene: .; CDR3nt: TGTGCCAGCAGTGAAGCGCAGGGTTTCACTGAAGCTTTCTTT; CDR3aa: CASSEAQGFTEAFF
v_gene: TRBV18; j_gene: TRBJ1-1; abundance: .; d_gene: TRBD1; CDR3nt: TGTGCCAGCTCACCACGCCAGGGGGATGAAGCTTTCTTT; CDR3aa: CASSPRQGDEAFF
v_gene: TRBV19; j_gene: TRBJ1-6; abundance: .; d_gene: .; CDR3nt: TGTGCCAGTAGCGCAGGGCGATCACCCCTCCACTTT; CDR3aa: CASSAGRSPLHF
v_gene: TRBV10-2; j_gene: TRBJ2-7; abundance: .; d_gene: .; CDR3nt: TGCGCCAGCGGCCCAGGGGCTCAATACTACGAGCAGTACTTC; CDR3aa: CASGPGAQYYEQYF
v_gene: TRBV6-5; j_gene: TRBJ2-1; abundance: .; d_gene: .; CDR3nt: TGTGCCAGCAGTTGGGGCAAACGGAATGAGCAGTTCTTC; CDR3aa: CASSWGKRNEQFF
v_gene: TRBV18; j_gene: TRBJ1-2; abundance: many; d_gene: .; CDR3nt: TGTGCCAGCTCACGGGGTTCAGGTTACGATGGCTACACCTTC; CDR3aa: CASSRGSGYDGYTF
v_gene: TRBV30; j_gene: TRBJ2-7; abundance: .; d_gene: TRBD2; CDR3nt: TGTGCCTGGACCCAAGGGTCGGGACTAGCGGTCTACGAGCAGTACTTC; CDR3aa: CAWTQGSGLAVYEQYF
v_gene: TRBV6-5; j_gene: TRBJ1-1; abundance: .; d_gene: .; CDR3nt: TGTGCCAGCAGTTACTCCGGGGGCAACACTGAAGCTTTCTTT; CDR3aa: CASSYSGGNTEAFF
v_gene: TRBV28; j_gene: TRBJ2-7; abundance: .; d_gene: .; CDR3nt: TGTGCCAGCAGTACGACGGGGAGCTCCTACGAGCAGTACTTC; CDR3aa: CASSTTGSSYEQYF
v_gene: TRBV11-2; j_gene: TRBJ2-7; abundance: .; d_gene: .; CDR3nt: TGTGCCAGCAGCTTGGGGGATAGCGGAAGGAAACCGGGGGAGCAGTACTTC; CDR3aa: CASSLGDSGRKPGEQYF
v_gene: TRBV28; j_gene: TRBJ2-2; abundance: .; d_gene: .; CDR3nt: TGTGCCAGCACCCCGGGTAGCGTGAACACCGGGGAGCTGTTTTTT; CDR3aa: CASTPGSVNTGELFF
v_gene: TRBV5-1; j_gene: TRBJ1-2; abundance: .; d_gene: .; CDR3nt: TGCGCCAGCAGCGCACAGGACAACTATGGCTACACCTTC; CDR3aa: CASSAQDNYGYTF
v_gene: TRBV23-1; j_gene: TRBJ1-1; abundance: .; d_gene: .; CDR3nt: TGCGCCAGCAGTCAATCGAGCAGTCACACTGAAGCTTTCTTT; CDR3aa: CASSQSSSHTEAFF
v_gene: TRBV7-6; j_gene: TRBJ2-7; abundance: .; d_gene: .; CDR3nt: TGTGCCAGCAGCTTATACGGCGGCTCCTACGAGCAGTACTTC; CDR3aa: CASSLYGGSYEQYF
v_gene: TRBV30; j_gene: TRBJ1-1; abundance: once; d_gene: .; CDR3nt: TGTGCCTGGAGTGTCGAGCAGGGGTCGGGCACTGAAGCTTTCTTT; CDR3aa: CAWSVEQGSGTEAFF
v_gene: TRBV5-1; j_gene: TRBJ2-6; abundance: .; d_gene: .; CDR3nt: TGCGCCAGCAGCTTAGGGAGGTCCGGGGCCAACGTCCTGACTTTC; CDR3aa: CASSLGRSGANVLTF
v_gene: TRBV5-1; j_gene: TRBJ2-5; abundance: once; d_gene: TRBD2; CDR3nt: TGCGCCAGCAGCTCGGGACTAGCGGGAGGAAGGGAGACCCAGTACTTC; CDR3aa: CASSSGLAGGRETQYF
v_gene: TRBV19; j_gene: TRBJ1-5; abundance: .; d_gene: .; CDR3nt: TGTGCCAGTAGTCCCTCGGACTCGCGCAATCAGCCCCAGCATTTT; CDR3aa: CASSPSDSRNQPQHF
v_gene: TRBV29-1; j_gene: TRBJ1-4; abundance: .; d_gene: .; CDR3nt: TGCAGCGTTAAAAGGGCAGGAGATGCAACTAATGAAAAACTGTTTTTT; CDR3aa: CSVKRAGDATNEKLFF
v_gene: TRBV5-1; j_gene: TRBJ1-5; abundance: .; d_gene: .; CDR3nt: TGCGCCAGCAGCCGAAAGTCAGGGGAAACCAATCAGCCCCAGCATTTT; CDR3aa: CASSRKSGETNQPQHF
v_gene: TRBV19; j_gene: TRBJ1-2; abundance: once; d_gene: .; CDR3nt: TGTGCCAGTAGTATTGATGGGGGGAATTGGGGCTACACCTTC; CDR3aa: CASSIDGGNWGYTF
v_gene: TRBV2; j_gene: TRBJ1-6; abundance: .; d_gene: .; CDR3nt: TGTGCCAGCAGTGAAGGTCTTGATAATTCACCCCTCCACTTT; CDR3aa: CASSEGLDNSPLHF
v_gene: TRBV10-1; j_gene: TRBJ2-2; abundance: .; d_gene: TRBD2; CDR3nt: TGCGCCAGCAGTGAAGCTAGCGGGCCTACCGGGGAGCTGTTTTTT; CDR3aa: CASSEASGPTGELFF
v_gene: TRBV5-1; j_gene: TRBJ2-7; abundance: .; d_gene: TRBD2; CDR3nt: TGCGCCAGCAGCTTGGCTCGGCAGGGCGATCTGCCCGGGACTAGTGGGAGCTCCTACGAGCAGTACTTC; CDR3aa: CASSLARQGDLPGTSGSSYEQYF
v_gene: TRBV6-5; j_gene: TRBJ2-5; abundance: .; d_gene: .; CDR3nt: TGTGCCACAGGGGGAGGGCAGCTTGAGACCCAGTACTTC; CDR3aa: CATGGGQLETQYF
v_gene: TRBV10-3; j_gene: TRBJ1-6; abundance: .; d_gene: TRBD1; CDR3nt: TGTGCCATCAGCCCCGGGACAGCAAATTCACCCCTCCACTTT; CDR3aa: CAISPGTANSPLHF
v_gene: TRBV9; j_gene: TRBJ2-5; abundance: .; d_gene: TRBD1; CDR3nt: TGTGCCAGCAGCGCACAGGGGTTAGTGGAGACCCAGTACTTC; CDR3aa: CASSAQGLVETQYF
v_gene: TRBV9; j_gene: TRBJ2-2; abundance: .; d_gene: .; CDR3nt: TGTGCCAGCAGCCCCTCGGGAGTTACCGGGGAGCTGTTTTTT; CDR3aa: CASSPSGVTGELFF
v_gene: TRBV2; j_gene: TRBJ2-5; abundance: .; d_gene: TRBD1; CDR3nt: TGTGCCAGCAGTCAGGACAGGGAGGAGACCCAGTACTTC; CDR3aa: CASSQDREETQYF
v_gene: TRBV4-2; j_gene: TRBJ1-3; abundance: .; d_gene: .; CDR3nt: TGTGCCAGCAGCCAGGAGGGGGTGTTTGGAAACACCATATATTTT; CDR3aa: CASSQEGVFGNTIYF
v_gene: TRBV6-5; j_gene: TRBJ2-7; abundance: .; d_gene: TRBD2; CDR3nt: TGTGCCAGCCTACTAGCGGGAGCCTACGAGCAGTACTTC; CDR3aa: CASLLAGAYEQYF
v_gene: TRBV5-3; j_gene: TRBJ1-5; abundance: .; d_gene: .; CDR3nt: TGTGCCAGAAGCTTGGTACATGGCAATCAGCCCCAGCATTTT; CDR3aa: CARSLVHGNQPQHF
v_gene: TRBV30; j_gene: TRBJ2-1; abundance: .; d_gene: .; CDR3nt: TGTGCCTGGAGTGTACAAAGCTGGTGGAGGAGACGCCCATCCTACAATGAGCAGTTCTTC; CDR3aa: CAWSVQSWWRRRPSYNEQFF
v_gene: TRBV5-1; j_gene: TRBJ1-2; abundance: once; d_gene: .; CDR3nt: TGCGCCAGCAGCTTGGAACCCGAGAGGGGCTACACCTTC; CDR3aa: CASSLEPERGYTF